What follows are 22 T cell receptor beta chains derived from one specimen sequenced in a study of CD8+ T cells in alopecia areata. Extracted RNA was reverse transcribed, and the resulting cDNA served as sequencing template. Method: immunoSEQ multiplex PCR; TCRdb's copy keeps in-frame clones and lacks some. The sample records roughly 120,000 clones, roughly two fifths being singletons. Sequenced: CD4+ T cells sorted from blood. These receptors originate from a human donor with alopecia areata.

This clone was seen a handful of times. The V and J genes are TRBV5-1 and TRBJ2-7, with no clear D. V lost 0 bases and J lost 3, with 4 bases in between. The CDR3 length is 12 residues. Germline lookup yields CDR1 SGHRS and CDR2 YFSETQ. Written as DNA, the CDR3 is TGCGCCAGCAGCTTGGCGAACTACGAGCAGTACTTC. Protein sequence: CASSLANYEQYF.

The chain combines TRBV18 with TRBJ2-7; D might be TRBD1 (5 bases). Germline V CDR1 and CDR2: KGHSH, LQKENI. The V gene lost 3 bases and the J gene lost 7 bases, with 22 bases spanning the gap. This CDR3 is 16 amino acids long. The chain's CDR3 is CASSPSRQGVFEEQYF. The CDR3 DNA is TGTGCCAGCTCACCCAGCCGGCAGGGTGTTTTTGAAGAGCAGTACTTC.

The chain links TRBV30 to TRBJ2-7; D is unresolved. The length of the CDR3 is 11 residues. CDR1 GTSNPN and CDR2 SVGIG come from the germline V gene (reference sequence). Trimming removed 4 bases at V and 2 bases at J, with 6 bases between. CDR3: CAWTGAYEQYF. CDR3 in DNA: TGTGCCTGGACGGGCGCCTACGAGCAGTACTTC.

The CDR3 loop is CASSSGSTDTQYF. CDR3 DNA: TGTGCCAGCAGCTCAGGGAGCACAGATACGCAGTATTTT. V and J are TRBV28 and TRBJ2-3; tentative D call: TRBD1 (5 bases). Per the germline V gene, CDR1 is MDHEN and CDR2 is SYDVKM. Trimming removed 6 bases at V and 0 bases at J, with 7 bases between. The CDR3 consists of 13 residues.

This clone came up a few times. The V call is TRBV7-2, the J call TRBJ2-7, with TRBD1 as a possible D gene (5 bases). The ends were cut back, 1 base at V and 1 base at J, with 8 bases in the middle. The V gene's germline CDR1 is SGHTA and CDR2 FQGNSA. The CDR3 runs to 14 residues. The CDR3 loop is CASSLVYRSYEQYF. CDR3 DNA: TGTGCCAGCAGCTTAGTGTACAGGTCCTACGAGCAGTACTTC.

The CDR3, as DNA: TGTGCCAGCAGCCAAGATTACAGCTATGGCTACACCTTC. Its translation is CASSQDYSYGYTF. The rearrangement uses TRBV14 and TRBJ1-2; D gene uncertain. Germline-derived CDR1 and CDR2 are SGHDN and FVKESK. V shed 0 bases and J shed 4 bases, with 6 bases lying between them. The CDR3 length is 13 residues.

This clone was seen only a few times. V and J are TRBV29-1 and TRBJ1-1; D gene uncertain. The CDR3 runs to 14 residues. CDR1 and CDR2 (germline): SQVTM, ANQGSEA. V gave up 2 bases and J gave up 2 bases, with 12 bases separating them. CDR3 bases: TGCAGCGTTGAAAGCCGACATGCAAACACTGAAGCTTTCTTT. Translating it yields CSVESRHANTEAFF.

The chain couples TRBV29-1 to TRBJ2-6; the D is unclear. This CDR3 contains 13 residues. Trimming took off 7 bases at V and 1 base at J, with 8 bases between the two ends. In germline, CDR1 is SQVTM, CDR2 ANQGSEA. CDR3 region: CSAQQSGANVLTF. The CDR3 nucleotides are TGCAGCGCACAACAGTCTGGGGCCAACGTCCTGACTTTC.

This chain joins TRBV29-1 and TRBJ1-1, with a weak D call TRBD1 (6 bases). This CDR3 comprises 13 residues. Germline CDR1 reads SQVTM; CDR2 reads ANQGSEA. Trimming removed 0 bases from V and 10 bases from J, with 15 bases in between. The CDR3 sequence: CSVEDLGGIRAFF. DNA for the CDR3: TGCAGCGTTGAAGATCTAGGGGGGATCCGAGCTTTCTTT.

The chain combines TRBV7-2 with TRBJ2-2; D remains unclear. The CDR3 extends over 14 amino acids. Germline lookup yields CDR1 SGHTA and CDR2 FQGNSA. Trimming removed 2 bases from V and 0 bases from J, with 4 bases in between. CDR3 DNA: TGTGCCAGCAGCTTATCCCCGAACACCGGGGAGCTGTTTTTT. It specifies CASSLSPNTGELFF.

This clone was counted between two and nine times. This chain links TRBV6-6 with TRBJ2-7; D gene unclear. CDR1 and CDR2 (germline): MNHNY, SVGAGI (reference sequence). The CDR3 is made up of 15 amino acids. The germline V and J ends were trimmed by 2 bases and 2 bases, with 13 bases remaining between them. CDR3 nucleotides: TGTGCCAGCAGTTACGGGCGCCCCGGAGCCTACGAGCAGTACTTC. It codes for CASSYGRPGAYEQYF.

The chain employs TRBV5-1 and TRBJ1-5, with D possibly being TRBD1 (5 bases). This CDR3 has 15 residues. The germline V gene has CDR1 SGHRS and CDR2 YFSETQ. V lost 1 base to trimming and J lost 0 bases, with 8 bases between them. CDR3 protein: CASSLRGDSNQPQHF. The CDR3 DNA sequence: TGCGCCAGCAGCTTGAGAGGGGATAGCAATCAGCCCCAGCATTTT.

The V gene is TRBV29-1, the J gene TRBJ2-5; D is perhaps TRBD2 (6 bases). The CDR3 consists of 13 residues. Trimming took 8 bases from V and 7 from J, leaving 20 bases between them. Germline V gene lookup returns CDR1 SQVTM and CDR2 ANQGSEA. For the CDR3, the DNA is TGCAGCTTATTATCCGGGGGTTCCGGGACCCAGTACTTC. This translates into CSLLSGGSGTQYF.

This chain links TRBV7-2 with TRBJ1-1; D gene ambiguous. Germline assignment: CDR1 SGHTA and CDR2 FQGNSA. This CDR3 is 15 amino acids long. Trimming took off 4 bases at V and 0 bases at J, with 12 bases between the two ends. DNA for the CDR3: TGTGCCAGCAGCTCTCCATTCTTAATGAACACTGAAGCTTTCTTT. Amino acids: CASSSPFLMNTEAFF.

The rearrangement links TRBV9 to TRBJ2-2; 7 bases are shared with TRBD1. The CDR3 length is 14 residues. Germline V gene lookup returns CDR1 SGDLS and CDR2 YYNGEE. V was clipped by 4 bases and J by 4 bases; unmatched bases: 4. The DNA of the CDR3 is TGTGCCAGCAGCTGGACAGGCACCACCGGGGAGCTGTTTTTT. It codes for CASSWTGTTGELFF.

CDR3 loop: CASIRGADTEAFF. In DNA, the CDR3 is TGTGCCAGCATCCGGGGGGCGGACACTGAAGCTTTCTTT. The rearrangement joins TRBV28 to TRBJ1-1, with D perhaps TRBD1 (6 bases). The ends were cut back, 7 bases at V and 3 bases at J, with 12 bases in the middle. This CDR3 contains 13 residues. Germline CDR1 reads MDHEN; CDR2 reads SYDVKM.

This clone was picked up a small number of times. The gene calls are TRBV5-1 and TRBJ2-3; 7 bases map to TRBD1. This CDR3 has 17 residues. The germline V gene has CDR1 SGHRS and CDR2 YFSETQ. Trimming cost V 4 bases and J 3 bases; bases outside gene matches: 14. The DNA of the CDR3 is TGCGCCAGCAGCCGGGGCGATCGGGACAGAGTAACAGATACGCAGTATTTT. This sequence encodes CASSRGDRDRVTDTQYF.

This clone showed up just a few times. J is TRBJ1-1 and V is TRBV5-1; 9 bases are a match to TRBD1. Germline-derived CDR1 and CDR2 are SGHRS and YFSETQ. Trimming took 4 bases from V and 5 from J; bases not matched to a gene: 6. CDR3 length: 14 amino acids. The CDR3 DNA reads as TGCGCCAGCAGCGCCGGGACAGGGTCTACTGAAGCTTTCTTT. This encodes CASSAGTGSTEAFF.

The V call is TRBV7-3, the J call TRBJ2-3, with 9 positions matching TRBD1. CDR1 is SGHTA, CDR2 FQGTGA, per germline. J was trimmed by 1 base and V by 5 bases; bases with no gene match: 7. CDR3 size: 16 residues. Here the CDR3 DNA reads TGTGCCAGCAGCATACAGGGGGCCGGAGGCACAGATACGCAGTATTTT. Encoded protein: CASSIQGAGGTDTQYF.

V and J are TRBV4-3 and TRBJ1-3; the D is unclear. The CDR3 covers 16 residues. In germline, CDR1 is LGHNA, CDR2 YSLEER. Trimming removed 4 bases at V and 0 bases at J, with 13 bases between. DNA for the CDR3: TGCGCCAGCAGCCGGCTAAGCCTCGACTCTGGAAACACCATATATTTT. Translation: CASSRLSLDSGNTIYF.

This chain uses TRBV6-6 with TRBJ1-2, with unresolved D. Germline CDR1 and CDR2: MNHNY and SVGAGI (reference sequence). The CDR3 has 12 residues. V lost 5 bases, J lost 4 bases, and 8 bases lay in between. This chain's CDR3 is CASSPQSYGYTF. The CDR3 DNA follows: TGTGCCAGCAGTCCACAGAGCTATGGCTACACCTTC.

This rearrangement joins TRBV29-1 to TRBJ1-3; D is unresolved. Germline V lookup: CDR1 SQVTM, CDR2 ANQGSEA. Trimming took off 3 bases at V and 4 bases at J, with 7 bases between the two ends. The length of the CDR3 is 12 residues. This CDR3 reads CSVDQEGNTIYF. For the CDR3, the DNA is TGCAGCGTTGACCAGGAAGGAAACACCATATATTTT.